A selection of T cell receptor beta chains follows, all from one sample in a study of cytomegalovirus exposure and HLA in healthy donors. The table came from immunoSEQ multiplex PCR; TCRdb's copy has only in-frame clones and leaves some out. Among some 88,000 clones listed, around 96% were seen once. The specimen sequenced was PBMCs. These receptors were obtained from a man younger than 30 in good health and CMV-seronegative. CDR3s include the opening cysteine and the closing phenylalanine or tryptophan. The D gene is left open where the match is weak. Clone sizes are given selectively: once, few, many, or a class where the clone is expanded.

size | D | J | V | CDR3 | DNA
- | TRBD1 | TRBJ1-1 | TRBV18 | CASSPVTGENTEAFF | TGTGCCAGCTCACCCGTGACAGGGGAGAACACTGAAGCTTTCTTT
- | - | TRBJ1-1 | TRBV28 | CASRQGSTEAFF | TGTGCCAGCAGGCAGGGGAGCACTGAAGCTTTCTTT
- | TRBD2 | TRBJ2-7 | TRBV6-6 | CASSYRPSGNTYEQYF | TGTGCCAGCAGTTACCGCCCTAGCGGGAACACCTACGAGCAGTACTTC
- | TRBD1 | TRBJ1-1 | TRBV14 | CASSQTTTGAFRAFF | TGTGCCAGCAGCCAGACAACGACAGGGGCGTTTCGAGCTTTCTTT
- | - | TRBJ2-2 | TRBV6-5 | CATSGEHTGELFF | TGTGCCACATCAGGGGAACACACCGGGGAGCTGTTTTTT
- | TRBD2 | TRBJ2-3 | TRBV7-2 | CASSLRLRGGADTQYF | TGTGCCAGCAGCTTACGGCTCCGGGGGGGCGCAGATACGCAGTATTTT
- | - | TRBJ2-6 | TRBV30 | CAWSVQVGANVLTF | TGTGCCTGGAGTGTACAGGTTGGGGCCAACGTCCTGACTTTC
- | - | TRBJ2-1 | TRBV27 | CASSLGVGEAAYNEQFF | TGTGCCAGCAGTTTAGGCGTCGGGGAGGCGGCATACAATGAGCAGTTCTTC
- | TRBD2 | TRBJ2-7 | TRBV30 | CAWSVLAGVSYEQYF | TGTGCCTGGAGTGTCCTAGCGGGAGTCTCCTACGAGCAGTACTTC
- | - | TRBJ1-2 | TRBV5-5 | CASSLDRAYGYTF | TGTGCCAGCAGCTTGGACAGAGCCTATGGCTACACCTTC
once | - | TRBJ2-7 | TRBV4-1 | CASSQQGKQYF | TGCGCCAGCAGCCAACAGGGGAAGCAGTACTTC
- | - | TRBJ2-7 | TRBV30 | CAWRAGAYEQYF | TGTGCCTGGAGGGCCGGGGCCTACGAGCAGTACTTC
once | TRBD1 | TRBJ1-5 | TRBV7-9 | CASSRTGTGVVISQPQHF | TGTGCCAGCAGCCGTACCGGGACAGGGGTCGTAATTAGTCAGCCCCAGCATTTT
once | - | TRBJ1-5 | TRBV30 | CAWNRANQPQHF | TGTGCCTGGAACAGGGCTAATCAGCCCCAGCATTTT
- | TRBD2 | TRBJ2-7 | TRBV2 | CASRGLAEAYEQYF | TGTGCCAGCAGGGGACTAGCAGAGGCCTACGAGCAGTACTTC
- | TRBD1 | TRBJ2-2 | TRBV18 | CASSPGGRTGELFF | TGTGCCAGCTCCCCAGGGGGCCGGACCGGGGAGCTGTTTTTT
- | - | TRBJ1-2 | TRBV10-3 | CAACRDPSSGYTF | TGTGCCGCGTGCCGGGATCCGAGCTCCGGCTACACCTTC
- | TRBD2 | TRBJ2-4 | TRBV28 | CASSFGGLAGGPSTKNIQYF | TGTGCCAGCAGTTTTGGGGGACTAGCGGGAGGGCCCTCCACCAAAAACATTCAGTACTTC
- | TRBD1 | TRBJ2-1 | TRBV4-1 | CASSQDSIQGALVGQFF | TGCGCCAGCAGCCAAGATTCTATACAGGGGGCTTTGGTAGGGCAGTTCTTC
- | - | TRBJ1-1 | TRBV7-2 | CASSPRGGFEAFF | TGTGCCAGCAGCCCTCGGGGGGGGTTTGAAGCTTTCTTT
- | - | TRBJ1-5 | TRBV6-5 | CASSYGGKEPQHF | TGTGCCAGCAGTTACGGAGGGAAGGAGCCCCAGCATTTT
- | - | TRBJ2-1 | TRBV6-4 | CASPGLFPGQFF | TGTGCCAGCCCAGGACTTTTCCCTGGGCAGTTCTTC
once | - | TRBJ2-4 | TRBV7-8 | CASSRAAEWGIQYF | TGTGCCAGCAGCCGGGCAGCGGAATGGGGCATTCAGTACTTC
- | - | TRBJ1-1 | TRBV7-3 | CASRSRVDTEAFF | TGTGCCAGCAGGAGCAGGGTGGACACTGAAGCTTTCTTT
- | - | TRBJ1-4 | TRBV15 | CATSRDYRTVRVDNEKLFF | TGTGCCACCAGCAGAGATTACCGGACAGTGAGAGTGGATAATGAAAAACTGTTTTTT
- | TRBD2 | TRBJ2-1 | TRBV11-2 | CASSSGGLAGVSYNEQFF | TGTGCCAGCAGCTCCGGGGGACTAGCGGGAGTCTCCTACAATGAGCAGTTCTTC
once | TRBD1 | TRBJ1-5 | TRBV7-6 | CASSFGTGGNQPQHF | TGTGCCAGCAGCTTCGGGACAGGGGGCAATCAGCCCCAGCATTTT
- | TRBD1 | TRBJ2-5 | TRBV29-1 | CSVEEGQGYETQYF | TGCAGCGTTGAGGAAGGACAGGGGTATGAGACCCAGTACTTC
- | - | TRBJ1-5 | TRBV27 | CASSLGTTGNQPQHF | TGTGCCAGCAGTTTAGGTACAACAGGTAATCAGCCCCAGCATTTT
once | TRBD2 | TRBJ2-1 | TRBV29-1 | CSVAGLAGVGEQFF | TGCAGCGTGGCGGGACTAGCGGGAGTGGGGGAGCAGTTCTTC
- | TRBD2 | TRBJ2-3 | TRBV4-3 | CASSQDFETSGVTDTQYF | TGCGCCAGCAGCCAAGATTTTGAGACTAGCGGGGTCACAGATACGCAGTATTTT
- | TRBD2 | TRBJ2-2 | TRBV11-2 | CASSLGPSGRYTGELFF | TGTGCCAGCAGCCTAGGGCCCAGCGGGAGGTACACCGGGGAGCTGTTTTTT
- | TRBD2 | TRBJ2-1 | TRBV14 | CASSPTTQAGGINNEQFF | TGTGCCAGCAGCCCAACTACTCAGGCGGGAGGAATAAACAATGAGCAGTTCTTC
- | TRBD2 | TRBJ2-3 | TRBV5-1 | CASSLASGVNTDTQYF | TGCGCCAGCAGCTTGGCTAGCGGGGTCAACACAGATACGCAGTATTTT
- | - | TRBJ2-2 | TRBV5-1 | CASSSQGTGELFF | TGCGCCAGCAGCTCACAGGGAACCGGGGAGCTGTTTTTT
- | TRBD2 | TRBJ2-7 | TRBV10-3 | CAISEPTSGSYEQYF | TGTGCCATCAGTGAGCCGACTAGCGGGAGTTACGAGCAGTACTTC
- | - | TRBJ2-2 | TRBV7-3 | CASSLRATGELFF | TGTGCCAGCAGCTTAAGGGCGACCGGGGAGCTGTTTTTT
- | - | TRBJ1-4 | TRBV7-9 | CASSTQGTNEKLFF | TGTGCCAGCAGTACACAGGGAACTAATGAAAAACTGTTTTTT
- | TRBD2 | TRBJ2-1 | TRBV7-9 | CASSLISGTGNEQFF | TGTGCCAGCAGCTTAATTAGCGGGACCGGGAATGAGCAGTTCTTC
- | TRBD1 | TRBJ1-2 | TRBV2 | CASSYRQGLYGYTF | TGTGCCAGCAGTTATAGACAGGGCCTCTATGGCTACACCTTC
- | - | TRBJ2-1 | TRBV19 | CASSSGSSSYNEQFF | TGTGCCAGTAGTAGCGGGTCCAGCTCCTACAATGAGCAGTTCTTC
- | - | TRBJ1-3 | TRBV5-5 | CASSLLPSGNTIYF | TGTGCCAGCAGCTTGCTACCCTCTGGAAACACCATATATTTT
- | TRBD2 | TRBJ2-1 | TRBV7-9 | CASSPGLAGAIYNEQFF | TGTGCCAGCAGCCCCGGACTAGCGGGGGCCATCTACAATGAGCAGTTCTTC
- | - | TRBJ2-7 | TRBV6-6 | CASRRMGQGSYEQYF | TGTGCCAGCAGGCGAATGGGTCAGGGGAGCTACGAGCAGTACTTC
- | TRBD1 | TRBJ1-2 | TRBV4-1 | CASSQPSDRYNYGYTF | TGCGCCAGCAGCCAACCATCGGACAGGTATAACTATGGCTACACCTTC
- | - | TRBJ1-1 | TRBV19 | CASSTVLNTEAFF | TGTGCCAGTAGCACAGTTTTGAACACTGAAGCTTTCTTT
- | - | TRBJ1-1 | TRBV27 | CASSPGAFF | TGTGCCAGCAGTCCCGGAGCTTTCTTT
- | TRBD1 | TRBJ2-7 | TRBV28 | CASSFSLGRDRPLYEQYF | TGTGCCAGCAGTTTCTCGCTGGGCCGGGACAGGCCCCTCTACGAGCAGTACTTC
- | - | TRBJ2-3 | TRBV20-1 | CSGASRDTQYF | TGCAGTGGGGCCTCCAGAGATACGCAGTATTTT
- | - | TRBJ1-5 | TRBV15 | CATSRVALREGNQPQHF | TGTGCCACCAGCAGAGTAGCATTGAGGGAGGGAAATCAGCCCCAGCATTTT
- | - | TRBJ2-7 | TRBV9 | CASSPPRSYEQYF | TGTGCCAGCAGCCCACCTAGGTCCTACGAGCAGTACTTC